Following are 20 T cell receptor beta chains from one sample sequenced in a study of patients and donors after allogeneic stem cell transplantation (dated by TCRdb to 2020 to 2021). The library was generated by RT-PCR. The sequencer listed for this sample is NextSeq 550. TCRdb ran its own pipeline on the public reads, namely fastp trimming at Q25 and MiXCR clone calling, and kept in-frame beta chains. Rows are combined by CDR3 protein, so each entry shows the most common genes and DNA. The sample records hundreds of thousands of distinct CDR3 sequences, 38% of which are singletons. 9.5% to 13% of the sample goes to the ten largest clones. The sample comprised blood, either unsorted or a sorted T cell fraction (not recorded which). These receptors came from a human donor who was either an allogeneic HSCT recipient or a stem cell or donor lymphocyte infusion donor (not recorded which). It is not recorded whose cells these are; they may come from a transplant donor.

The rearrangement links TRBV6-2 or TRBV6-3 to TRBJ1-5, with no clear D. CDR1 is MNHEY, CDR2 SVGEGT, per germline. The ends were cut back, 7 bases at V and 3 bases at J, with 10 bases in the middle. This CDR3 is built from 13 residues. The CDR3: CASTRAANQPQHF. For the CDR3, the DNA is TGTGCCAGCACCCGGGCCGCCAATCAGCCCCAGCATTTT.

This clonotype appeared a few times. The rearrangement links TRBV27 to TRBJ1-2; TRBD1 aligns across 7 bases. The CDR3 consists of 15 residues. Germline values: CDR1 MNHEY, CDR2 SMNVEV (reference sequence). V shed 5 bases and J 7 bases; nucleotides not matched to a gene: 13. The CDR3 sequence: CASSGRGQGDSGYTF. The CDR3 DNA reads as TGTGCCAGCAGTGGGCGTGGGCAGGGGGATTCTGGCTACACCTTC.

This clonotype was observed a handful of times. The V and J genes are TRBV6-2 or TRBV6-3 and TRBJ1-5, with a weak D call TRBD1 (6 bases). V lost 6 bases, J lost 2 bases, and 20 bases lay in between. Looked up from germline, CDR1 is MNHEY and CDR2 is SVGEGT. CDR3 length: 17 residues. CDR3 DNA: TGTGCCAGCAGACCTCAGGGGAACTTGAACCGCAATCAGCCCCAGCATTTT. Translating gives CASRPQGNLNRNQPQHF.

The V gene is TRBV7-9, the J gene TRBJ1-5; D unclear. The CDR3 length is 15 residues. Germline lookup yields CDR1 SEHNR and CDR2 FQNEAQ (reference sequence). Trimming took off 5 bases at V and 0 bases at J, with 11 bases between the two ends. CDR3 nucleotide sequence: TGTGCCAGCAGCCGGACTTCCGATAGCAATCAGCCCCAGCATTTT. It encodes CASSRTSDSNQPQHF.

The chain combines TRBV20-1 with TRBJ2-3, with 12 positions matching TRBD2. Unmatched junction bases numbered 11, after V lost 3 bases and J lost 4 bases. Germline V gene lookup returns CDR1 DFQATT and CDR2 SNEGSKA (reference sequence). CDR3 length: 17 residues. CDR3 nucleotide sequence: TGCAGTGCTAGCTCTAGCGGGGGGGCCTTTTTTGCAGATACGCAGTATTTT. This gives the protein CSASSSGGAFFADTQYF.

This clonotype came up once. V gene TRBV2 combines with J gene TRBJ2-4; D gene uncertain. The CDR3 runs to 11 residues. V lost 8 bases and J 4 bases, leaving 6 bases between the germline ends. Germline CDR1 reads SNHLY; CDR2 reads FYNNEI. CDR3 nucleotide sequence: TGTGCCAGCGGAAGAAAAAACATTCAGTACTTC. Its protein is CASGRKNIQYF.

This clonotype was found a few times. The rearrangement uses TRBV25-1 and TRBJ1-5; D is ambiguous. Trimming took 2 bases from V and 5 from J, leaving 10 bases between them. The CDR3 covers 14 residues. Germline assignment: CDR1 MGHDK and CDR2 SYGVNS. CDR3 in amino acids: CASSEPDGYQPQHF. CDR3 nucleotide sequence: TGTGCCAGCAGTGAACCCGACGGGTATCAGCCCCAGCATTTT. Supplemented by reference TRBV25-1 and TRBJ1-5, the full variable domain reads EADIYQTPRYLVIGTGKKITLECSQTMGHDKMYWYQQDPGMELHLIHYSYGVNSTEKGDLSSESTVSRIRTEHFPLTLESARPSHTSQYLCASSEPDGYQPQHFGDGTRLSIL.

The sample holds one count of this clonotype. The rearrangement links TRBV12-3 or TRBV12-4 to TRBJ2-3, with TRBD2 matching over 7 bases. Trimming cost V 1 base and J 2 bases; bases outside gene matches: 6. The CDR3 length is 16 residues. The CDR3 loop is CASSLESGLLTDTQYF. In nucleotides, the CDR3 is TGTGCCAGCAGTTTAGAATCGGGACTACTCACAGATACGCAGTATTTT.

The V call is TRBV3-1, the J call TRBJ1-2; D may be TRBD1 (5 bases). This CDR3 spans 15 amino acids. Trimming removed 0 bases from V and 4 bases from J, with 12 bases in between. Germline values: CDR1 LGHDT, CDR2 YNNKEL (reference sequence). The DNA for the CDR3 is TGTGCCAGCAGCCAAGATTCGGGACCGACCTATGGCTACACCTTC. This translates into CASSQDSGPTYGYTF.

The genes are TRBV12-3 or TRBV12-4 and TRBJ2-3; 14 bases line up with TRBD2. With V trimmed by 5 bases and J by 6 bases, 7 bases remained unmatched. The CDR3 totals 16 residues. The CDR3 DNA sequence: TGTGCCAGCAGTCCCCCGACTAGCGGGGGGGCGGATACGCAGTATTTT. Encoded protein: CASSPPTSGGADTQYF.

The chain carries TRBV25-1 and TRBJ2-2; 9 bases match TRBD1. Trimming removed 3 bases from V and 6 bases from J; junction bases left unmatched: 5. The CDR3 runs 15 residues. Germline V gene lookup returns CDR1 MGHDK and CDR2 SYGVNS. CDR3 sequence reads: CASSDRTGDAGELFF. The CDR3 nucleotides read TGTGCCAGCAGTGATCGGACAGGGGATGCCGGGGAGCTGTTTTTT.

The chain joins TRBV10-3 to TRBJ2-1, with 9 bases fitting TRBD1. J lost 0 bases, V lost 6 bases, and 6 bases had no gene match. The germline V gene has CDR1 ENHRY and CDR2 SYGVKD. This CDR3 comprises 16 residues. The CDR3 DNA follows: TGTGCCATCAGCGAACAGGGACAGGGCTCCTACAATGAGCAGTTCTTC. Translated: CAISEQGQGSYNEQFF.

CDR3 protein: CASSLAGQGGEQYF. The CDR3 DNA sequence: TGCGCCAGCAGCTTGGCCGGACAGGGGGGCGAGCAGTACTTC. V and J are TRBV5-1 and TRBJ2-7; 10 nucleotides agree with TRBD1. The trim removed 0 bases at V and 6 bases at J, leaving 3 bases unmatched. CDR3 length: 14 residues. Per the germline V gene, CDR1 is SGHRS and CDR2 is YFSETQ.

CDR3 in amino acids: CASSLEAQEWVAYEQYF. As DNA, the CDR3 is TGCGCCAGCAGCTTGGAGGCCCAAGAATGGGTAGCCTACGAGCAGTACTTC. V is TRBV5-1 and J is TRBJ2-7, with D uncertain. The CDR3 totals 17 residues. Per the germline V gene, CDR1 is SGHRS and CDR2 is YFSETQ. With 0 bases removed from V and 2 bases from J, the gap between germline ends came to 18 bases.

This clonotype came up once. V usage is TRBV7-9 and J usage is TRBJ1-1; D gene uncertain. V shed 4 bases and J shed 4 bases, with 10 bases lying between them. The CDR3 covers 13 residues. Germline V gene sequence: CDR1 SEHNR, CDR2 FQNEAQ (reference sequence). The CDR3 sequence is CASSSQERTEAFF. Here the CDR3 DNA reads TGTGCCAGCAGCTCCCAAGAGCGCACTGAAGCTTTCTTT.

The chain employs TRBV15 and TRBJ1-6; perhaps TRBD1 as D (5 bases). This CDR3 comprises 15 residues. The V end lost 1 base, the J end lost 7 bases, and 11 bases lay between the germline ends. CDR1 and CDR2 (germline): LNHNV, YYDKDF (reference sequence). CDR3 in DNA: TGTGCCACCAGCAGAGCTACAGGCGCAAATTCACCCCTCCACTTT. Translation: CATSRATGANSPLHF.

The J gene is TRBJ1-4, the V gene TRBV4-3; no definite D call. The CDR3 runs to 15 residues. Trimming left V 3 bases short and J 8 bases short, with 16 bases between. Germline CDR1 reads LGHNA; CDR2 reads YSLEER. CDR3 DNA: TGCGCCAGCAGCCAGAGGCCTGAAGAGCGAGAAAAACTGTTTTTT. It encodes CASSQRPEEREKLFF.

In its sample, this clonotype was seen a few times. The rearrangement joins TRBV6-2 or TRBV6-3 to TRBJ1-6; D uncertain. The CDR3 spans 15 residues. CDR1 and CDR2 from the germline V gene are MNHEY and SVGEGT. V dropped 7 bases and J dropped 0 bases, with 10 bases sitting between them. The CDR3 coding sequence is TGTGCCAGCAACTACAGAAGCTCCTATAATTCACCCCTCCACTTT. It specifies CASNYRSSYNSPLHF.

This clonotype was counted between two and nine times. The V call is TRBV18, the J call TRBJ2-1; the D call may be TRBD1 or TRBD2 (5 bases each). CDR3 length: 14 residues. Trimming took off 3 bases at V and 5 bases at J, with 11 bases between the two ends. Germline values: CDR1 KGHSH, CDR2 LQKENI. CDR3 DNA sequence: TGTGCCAGCTCACCCAACTGGGGGAACAATGAGCAGTTCTTC. Translated, it gives CASSPNWGNNEQFF. The full variable domain, with the rest looked up from reference TRBV18 and TRBJ2-1, is NAGVMQNPRHLVRRRGQEARLRCSPMKGHSHVYWYRQLPEEGLKFMVYLQKENIIDESGMPKERFSAEFPKEGPSILRIQQVVRGDSAAYFCASSPNWGNNEQFFGPGTRLTVL.

This sequence joins TRBV10-3 and TRBJ1-1, with 10 bases that match TRBD1. The germline V gene has CDR1 ENHRY and CDR2 SYGVKD. The CDR3 runs 18 residues. The ends lost 4 bases at V and 2 bases at J; junction bases unmatched: 13. CDR3 region: CAISGSVLGQGINTEAFF. The CDR3 nucleotides are TGTGCCATCAGTGGAAGCGTTCTGGGACAGGGGATAAACACTGAAGCTTTCTTT.